This TCR beta chain was retrieved from a study of cytomegalovirus exposure and HLA in healthy donors. The J segment lost 0 bases and the V segment lost 4 bases, leaving 6 bases of the junction unmatched. Germline V gene data show CDR1 as MGHRA and CDR2 as YSYEKL. The CDR3 totals 18 residues. On this clone itself: Antigen unknown.

General study findings and limits: Researchers counted about 150 TCR beta chains as cytomegalovirus-associated. Later analysis identified about 15,000 TCR beta sequences associated with HLA alleles, using a false discovery rate threshold of 0.05. Under in vitro conditions, three CMV-associated chains were confirmed as specific for CMV antigens. Several of the most significant clusters were apparently associated with common viral pathogens in a later analysis.

PCR employed 60 Vbeta and 13 Jbeta primers. The assay was immunoSEQ multiplex PCR, and TCRdb's table has in-frame clones only and misses some. This repertoire includes some 89,000 clones. Sequenced material: PBMCs. The sequence was obtained from a woman aged 25 to 39 in good health and CMV-seronegative. The genes are TRBV4-1 and TRBJ2-7; 16 bases map to TRBD2. The CDR3 DNA reads as TGCGCCAGCAGCCGGGGACTAGCGGGAGGGCCTAACTCCTACGAGCAGTACTTC. Translated: CASSRGLAGGPNSYEQYF.